This note documents a single T cell receptor (beta chain) sequence. The antigen is undetermined. This sample was included in a study of T cell responses to AZD1222 COVID-19 vaccine. Study-level background: Second-dose recipients at about 4 or about 12 weeks were treated as one pooled group.

The germline V gene has CDR1 SNHLY and CDR2 FYNNEI. CDR3 length: 14 amino acids. Trimming took off 4 bases at V and 8 bases at J, with 17 bases between the two ends. Sequencing used immunoSEQ multiplex PCR; TCRdb keeps in-frame clones, though not all of them. The sample has about 99,000 clones, 90% to 95% seen once. Study-wide results and caveats: Regions left unmutated in variants are reportedly the target of nearly half of spike-specific TCRs. Sampled repertoires all dated from after the peak T cell response. CD4 TCRs covered the whole spike, strongest at regions 160-218 and 743-854.

Material: peripheral blood, obtained on day 0 of AZD1222 vaccination. This receptor was obtained from an adult in good health. The genes are TRBV2 and TRBJ1-2; the D is unclear. The DNA for the CDR3 is TGTGCCAGCAGTGCCGCGTCAGCCTCTATCGGCTACACCTTC. As protein: CASSAASASIGYTF. The whole variable domain, remainder taken from reference TRBV2 and TRBJ1-2, is EPEVTQTPSHQVTQMGQEVILRCVPISNHLYFYWYRQILGQKVEFLVSFYNNEISEKSEIFDDQFSVERPDGSNFTLKIRSTKLEDSAMYFCASSAASASIGYTFGSGTRLTVV.